This entry is about one TCR beta chain. This sample was included in a study of blood T cell repertoires in COVID-19. Turning to the study itself: PBMCs, B-cell-depleted T cells, or T cells were the source of the cDNA or gDNA that made up the material.

Original processing methods: Reference gene primer amplification gave nucleated cell count estimates. Clones were sequenced by immunoSEQ multiplex PCR, and TCRdb holds only the in-frame ones, with some missing. The DNA gave D and trimming, while V, J and clone size come from that table. The profile shows more than 250,000 clones, 83% of them singletons. Sequencing was performed on peripheral blood. The TCR comes from a man in his sixties who had recovered from COVID-19.

The CDR3 loop reads CASSETGTVAGNTIYF. The CDR3 nucleotides read TGTGCCAGTAGTGAGACCGGGACAGTCGCTGGAAACACCATATATTTT. This chain uses TRBV19 with TRBJ1-3; 7 bases match TRBD1. CDR3 length: 16 residues. CDR1 and CDR2 from the germline V gene are LNHDA and SQIVND (reference sequence). Unmatched junction bases numbered 9, after V lost 5 bases and J lost 2 bases. Filled out from reference TRBV19 and TRBJ1-3, the complete variable domain reads DGGITQSPKYLFRKEGQNVTLSCEQNLNHDAMYWYRQDPGQGLRLIYYSQIVNDFQKGDIAEGYSVSREKKESFPLTVTSAQKNPTAFYLCASSETGTVAGNTIYFGEGSWLTVV.